The source of this T cell receptor beta chain is a study of shared clonotypes between healthy human individuals. Every subset's genomic DNA went evenly onto several immunoSEQ plates. When replicate PCRs were run on sorted subsets, they used about 200 ng DNA, about 30,000 T cell genomes. The table came from immunoSEQ multiplex PCR; TCRdb's copy has only in-frame clones and leaves some out. The data hold more than 2,000,000 clones, with roughly 93% observed a single time. Recent acute infections and vaccinations were absent in the healthy HIV-negative adult donors. V lost 3 bases to trimming and J lost 9 bases, with 12 bases between them. Germline assignment: CDR1 MGHDK and CDR2 SYGVNS. CDR3 size: 13 residues.

Sequenced material: naive CD4+ T cells from PBMCs. Subset defined: CD45RA+ positively selected. The TCR was taken from a man aged 18 to 35 in good health. Some clones in this sample may be carry-over from other donors' samples. The chain has TRBV25-1 and TRBJ2-1; D gene uncertain. DNA for the CDR3: TGTGCCAGCAGTGAGGTTTATGCTGGTGAGCAGTTCTTC. Its translation is CASSEVYAGEQFF.